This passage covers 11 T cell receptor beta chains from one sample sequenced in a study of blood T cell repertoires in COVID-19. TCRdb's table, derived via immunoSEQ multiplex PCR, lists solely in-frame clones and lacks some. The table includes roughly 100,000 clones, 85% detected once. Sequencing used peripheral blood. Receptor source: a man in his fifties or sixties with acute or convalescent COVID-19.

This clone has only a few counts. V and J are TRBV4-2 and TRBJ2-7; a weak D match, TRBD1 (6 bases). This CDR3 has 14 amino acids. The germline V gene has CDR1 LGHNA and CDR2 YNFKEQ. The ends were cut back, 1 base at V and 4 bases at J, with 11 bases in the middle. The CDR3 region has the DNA TGTGCCAGCAGCCAAGGTGTCCAGGGGTACGAGCAGTACTTC. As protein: CASSQGVQGYEQYF.

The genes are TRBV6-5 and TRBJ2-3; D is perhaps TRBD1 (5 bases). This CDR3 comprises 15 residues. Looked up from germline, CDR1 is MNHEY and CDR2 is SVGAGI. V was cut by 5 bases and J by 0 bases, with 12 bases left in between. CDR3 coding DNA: TGTGCCAGCAGTCGACAGCTCGCTAGCACAGATACGCAGTATTTT. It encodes CASSRQLASTDTQYF.

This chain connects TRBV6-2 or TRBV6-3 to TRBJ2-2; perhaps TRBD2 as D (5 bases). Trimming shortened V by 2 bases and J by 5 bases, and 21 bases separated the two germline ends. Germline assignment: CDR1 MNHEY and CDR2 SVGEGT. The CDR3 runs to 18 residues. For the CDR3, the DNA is TGTGCCAGCAGTTACCGCGTGGCTAGCCTGGAAAAAACCGGGGAGCTGTTTTTT. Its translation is CASSYRVASLEKTGELFF.

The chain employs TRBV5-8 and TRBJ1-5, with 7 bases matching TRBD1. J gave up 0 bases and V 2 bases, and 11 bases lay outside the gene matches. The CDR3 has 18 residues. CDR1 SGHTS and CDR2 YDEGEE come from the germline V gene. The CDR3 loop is CASSLMGTAVYSNQPQHF. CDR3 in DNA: TGTGCCAGCAGCTTAATGGGGACAGCCGTTTATAGCAATCAGCCCCAGCATTTT.

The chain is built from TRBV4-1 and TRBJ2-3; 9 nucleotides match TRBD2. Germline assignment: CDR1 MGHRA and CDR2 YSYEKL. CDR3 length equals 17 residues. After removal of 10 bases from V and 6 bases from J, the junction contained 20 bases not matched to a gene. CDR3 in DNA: TGCGCCACCCGGCGGGTAGCGGGAGTGAGCGGGAGGGATACGCAGTATTTT. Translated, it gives CATRRVAGVSGRDTQYF.

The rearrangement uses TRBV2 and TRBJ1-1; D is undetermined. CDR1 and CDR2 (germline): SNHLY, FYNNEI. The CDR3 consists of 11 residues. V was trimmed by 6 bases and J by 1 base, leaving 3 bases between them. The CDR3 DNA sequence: TGTGCCAGCAGCCAGAACACTGAAGCTTTCTTT. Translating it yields CASSQNTEAFF.

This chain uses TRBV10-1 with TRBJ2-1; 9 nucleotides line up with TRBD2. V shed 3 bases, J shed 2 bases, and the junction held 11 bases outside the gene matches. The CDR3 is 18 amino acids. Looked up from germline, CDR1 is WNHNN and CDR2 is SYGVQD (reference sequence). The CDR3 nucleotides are TGCGCCAGCAGTGAAGGGGGAGCTAGCGGGGTTCCCTACAATGAGCAGTTCTTC. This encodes CASSEGGASGVPYNEQFF.

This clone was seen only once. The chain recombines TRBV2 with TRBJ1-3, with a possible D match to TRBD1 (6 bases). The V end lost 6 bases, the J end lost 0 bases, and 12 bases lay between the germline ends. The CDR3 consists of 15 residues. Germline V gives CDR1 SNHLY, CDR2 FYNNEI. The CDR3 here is CASSYREHSGNTIYF. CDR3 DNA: TGTGCCAGCAGCTACAGGGAACACTCTGGAAACACCATATATTTT.

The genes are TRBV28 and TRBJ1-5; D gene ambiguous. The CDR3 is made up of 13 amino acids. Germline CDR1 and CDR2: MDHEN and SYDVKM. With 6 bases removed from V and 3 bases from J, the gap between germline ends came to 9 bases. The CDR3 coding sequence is TGTGCCAGCAGGGGAGGGTCCAATCAGCCCCAGCATTTT. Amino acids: CASRGGSNQPQHF.

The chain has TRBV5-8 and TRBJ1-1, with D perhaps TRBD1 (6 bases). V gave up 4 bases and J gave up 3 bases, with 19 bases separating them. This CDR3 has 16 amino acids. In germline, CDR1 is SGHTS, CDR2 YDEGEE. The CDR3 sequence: CASSPRWGLGDTEAFF. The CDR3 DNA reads TGTGCCAGCAGCCCCCGATGGGGGCTAGGGGACACTGAAGCTTTCTTT.

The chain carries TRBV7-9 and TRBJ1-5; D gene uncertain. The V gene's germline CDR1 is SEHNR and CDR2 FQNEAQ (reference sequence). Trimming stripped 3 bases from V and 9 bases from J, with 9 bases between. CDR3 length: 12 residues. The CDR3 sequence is CASSFGESPQHF. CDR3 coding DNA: TGTGCCAGCAGCTTCGGGGAATCGCCCCAGCATTTT.